The 21 T cell receptor beta chains below were found in one sample sequenced in a study of naive and memory T cell subsets. The beta constant-region primer was an equimolar mix of two oligonucleotides covering TRBC1 and TRBC2. In TCRdb, the UMI-ligation and nested PCR reads were re-called with MiXCR into one record per CDR3 protein. The repertoire has over 75,000 distinct CDR3 sequences, around 12% of them found once; the top ten carry roughly 0.84%. Sequencing was performed on central memory CD4+ T cells from blood. These receptors originate from a human donor in good health.

By share of the sample, this clonotype is medium-sized. This chain connects TRBV29-1 to TRBJ2-6; D uncertain. The CDR3 consists of 15 residues. V lost 7 bases, J lost 4 bases, and 17 bases lay in between. The V gene's germline CDR1 is SQVTM and CDR2 ANQGSEA. CDR3 loop: CSAVLGALGANVLTF. DNA for the CDR3: TGCAGCGCTGTGCTAGGTGCTTTGGGGGCCAACGTCCTGACTTTC.

This clonotype occurred many times. The gene calls are TRBV18 and TRBJ2-5, with unresolved D. Trimming stripped 6 bases from V and 4 bases from J, with 18 bases between. Looked up from germline, CDR1 is KGHSH and CDR2 is LQKENI. This CDR3 has 15 amino acids. The CDR3 nucleotides read TGTGCCAGCTCCTTCACACAAATGACGGTAGAGACCCAGTACTTC. Translated: CASSFTQMTVETQYF.

The J gene is TRBJ2-7, the V gene TRBV5-1, with no clear D. The CDR3 totals 12 residues. Trimming removed 3 bases from V and 4 bases from J, with 8 bases in between. Germline assignment: CDR1 SGHRS and CDR2 YFSETQ. The CDR3 loop is CASSWVGYEQYF. For the CDR3, the DNA is TGCGCCAGCAGCTGGGTTGGTTACGAGCAGTACTTC.

There are many counts of this clonotype. The gene calls are TRBV7-9 and TRBJ2-5; tentative D call: TRBD2 (6 bases). The V gene's germline CDR1 is SEHNR and CDR2 FQNEAQ (reference sequence). The CDR3 is 14 amino acids. Trimming cost V 8 bases and J 1 base, with 14 bases left between them. CDR3 residues: CASVTLASQETQYF. The CDR3 nucleotides are TGTGCCAGCGTTACGCTAGCGTCCCAAGAGACCCAGTACTTC.

This clonotype was counted between two and nine times. The rearrangement links TRBV18 to TRBJ2-5; D is unclear. CDR1 is KGHSH, CDR2 LQKENI, per germline. This CDR3 spans 13 amino acids. Trimming took off 2 bases at V and 2 bases at J, with 6 bases between the two ends. The CDR3 coding sequence is TGTGCCAGCTCACCAGGGGAACAAGAGACCCAGTACTTC. This translates into CASSPGEQETQYF.

This clonotype was detected many times. The chain links TRBV20-1 to TRBJ2-7; no firm D call. The CDR3 runs 16 residues. The germline V and J ends were trimmed by 0 bases and 3 bases, with 18 bases remaining between them. The germline gives CDR1 DFQATT, CDR2 SNEGSKA (reference sequence). The CDR3 sequence is CSARDISHSTGYEQYF. The CDR3 DNA reads TGCAGTGCTAGAGATATTAGCCATTCTACCGGCTACGAGCAGTACTTC.

The table lists this clonotype with a few counts. The J gene is TRBJ1-1, the V gene TRBV6-5; the D is unclear. CDR3 size: 13 residues. Looked up from germline, CDR1 is MNHEY and CDR2 is SVGAGI. V lost 7 bases and J 0 bases, leaving 9 bases between the germline ends. CDR3 loop: CASTWALNTEAFF. The CDR3 DNA follows: TGTGCCAGCACCTGGGCTCTGAACACTGAAGCTTTCTTT.

At least ten counts were recorded for this clonotype. The rearrangement links TRBV6-4 to TRBJ2-2, with 9 nucleotides matching TRBD2. V lost 4 bases to trimming and J lost 7 bases; unmatched junction nucleotides: 4. In germline, CDR1 is MRHNA, CDR2 SNTAGT. CDR3 size: 14 residues. CDR3 amino acids: CASSGLAAGGELFF. As DNA, the CDR3 is TGTGCCAGCAGTGGACTAGCGGCAGGCGGGGAGCTGTTTTTT.

This clonotype appeared many times. The chain combines TRBV11-2 with TRBJ1-4; D uncertain. Looked up from germline, CDR1 is SGHAT and CDR2 is FQNNGV. Trimming took off 6 bases at V and 4 bases at J, with 6 bases between the two ends. CDR3 size: 12 residues. As DNA, the CDR3 is TGTGCCAGCAGTTTTAATAATGAAAAACTGTTTTTT. This sequence encodes CASSFNNEKLFF.

The chain joins TRBV29-1 to TRBJ2-4; tentative D call: TRBD1 (6 bases). The CDR3 extends over 14 amino acids. V dropped 3 bases and J dropped 0 bases, with 9 bases sitting between them. Germline V CDR1 and CDR2: SQVTM, ANQGSEA. This CDR3 is CSVDGQLAKNIQYF. The CDR3 DNA follows: TGCAGCGTTGACGGACAGCTAGCCAAAAACATTCAGTACTTC.

This clonotype has a count of ten or more. This chain links TRBV16 with TRBJ2-5; 8 bases fit TRBD1. From germline, CDR1 is KGHSY and CDR2 FQNENV. Germline trimming cut 7 bases from V and 4 bases from J; bases unmatched to any gene: 8. The CDR3 contains 14 residues. CDR3 sequence (DNA): TGTGCCAGCACCCCCAGGGGGCGGAGAGAGACCCAGTACTTC. As protein: CASTPRGRRETQYF.

This clonotype occurred many times. V is TRBV28 and J is TRBJ1-4, with D uncertain. This CDR3 has 15 residues. CDR1 and CDR2 (germline): MDHEN, SYDVKM. V was trimmed by 4 bases and J by 0 bases, leaving 9 bases between them. The CDR3 DNA sequence: TGTGCCAGCAGTTCTCAACGTGCAACTAATGAAAAACTGTTTTTT. This encodes CASSSQRATNEKLFF.

Remarks on this clonotype: With a much larger clone just one base away, this may be a read error. The chain uses TRBV6-1 and TRBJ2-7; the match to TRBD1 covers 7 bases. The CDR3 consists of 14 residues. V trimming: 5 bases; J trimming: 5 bases; junction bases outside the gene matches: 9. Looked up from germline, CDR1 is MNHNS and CDR2 is SASEGT. The CDR3 nucleotides are TGTGCCAGCAGTACCCAACAGGGGCCCCACGAGCAGTACTTC. Amino acids: CASSTQQGPHEQYF.

This clonotype was observed at least ten times. The chain joins TRBV7-3 to TRBJ2-6; 12 bases align to TRBD1. Trimming cost V 1 base and J 2 bases; bases outside gene matches: 6. There are 19 residues in the CDR3. Germline loops: CDR1 SGHTA, CDR2 FQGTGA. CDR3 sequence: CASSLIGTGGAAGANVLTF. CDR3 nucleotides: TGTGCCAGCAGCTTAATAGGGACAGGGGGCGCCGCTGGGGCCAACGTCCTGACTTTC.

The chain is built from TRBV2 and TRBJ1-2; D possibly corresponds to TRBD1 (6 bases). The ends were cut back, 4 bases at V and 6 bases at J, with 15 bases in the middle. The CDR3 consists of 14 residues. Germline lookup yields CDR1 SNHLY and CDR2 FYNNEI. The CDR3 protein is CASSVSAGADGYTF. CDR3 DNA sequence: TGTGCCAGCAGTGTATCGGCGGGGGCTGATGGCTACACCTTC.

This clonotype was detected a few times. The V call is TRBV20-1, the J call TRBJ2-3; no clear D. The germline V and J ends were trimmed by 6 bases and 2 bases, with 18 bases remaining between them. The germline CDR1 and CDR2 sequences are DFQATT and SNEGSKA (reference sequence). This CDR3 region has 15 residues. The CDR3 region is CSALGALQDTDTQYF. The CDR3 DNA follows: TGCAGTGCCCTCGGTGCGCTCCAAGACACAGATACGCAGTATTTT.

This clonotype has a count of ten or more. This chain uses TRBV12-3 or TRBV12-4 with TRBJ1-2; D is perhaps TRBD1 (5 bases). V was cut by 3 bases and J by 4 bases, with 12 bases left in between. The CDR3 spans 14 residues. In DNA form, the CDR3 reads TGTGCCAGCAGTTTTACGGCAGGGCCCTATGGCTACACCTTC. Translating gives CASSFTAGPYGYTF.

This clonotype was detected only a few times. The genes are TRBV4-1 and TRBJ2-3; D remains ambiguous. There are 13 residues in the CDR3. CDR1 MGHRA and CDR2 YSYEKL come from the germline V gene. Between the trimmed V and J ends, which lost 6 bases and 5 bases, there was a span of 12 bases. The CDR3: CASRNTFQDTQYF. The CDR3 DNA follows: TGCGCCAGCAGGAATACGTTCCAAGATACGCAGTATTTT.

This clonotype is medium-sized in the sample. The chain employs TRBV29-1 and TRBJ2-7; a weak D match, TRBD2 (6 bases). Trimming took 4 bases from V and 6 from J, leaving 16 bases between them. This CDR3 has 13 amino acids. CDR1 SQVTM and CDR2 ANQGSEA come from the germline V gene. CDR3 protein: CSVGSGVSSEQYF. CDR3 coding DNA: TGCAGCGTTGGTTCGGGAGTGTCGAGCGAGCAGTACTTC.

Only a few counts were recorded for this clonotype. The rearrangement joins TRBV6-1 to TRBJ2-7, with a tentative D call TRBD2 (6 bases). V was clipped by 8 bases and J by 1 base, with 15 bases between them. Per the germline V gene, CDR1 is MNHNS and CDR2 is SASEGT. CDR3 size: 14 residues. CDR3 sequence: CASALGLLSYEQYF. As DNA, the CDR3 is TGTGCCAGCGCCCTGGGACTTCTTTCCTACGAGCAGTACTTC.

This clonotype was seen a few times. The chain employs TRBV6-5 and TRBJ2-2; 7 bases are a match to TRBD2. Germline values: CDR1 MNHEY, CDR2 SVGAGI. V lost 10 bases, J lost 4 bases, and 12 bases stayed unmatched. This CDR3 region has 15 residues. CDR3 in amino acids: CATFGGRSGTGELFF. CDR3 DNA sequence: TGTGCCACTTTCGGGGGGAGGTCGGGCACCGGGGAGCTGTTTTTT.